These 4 T cell receptor beta chains were sequenced from one sample in a study of cytotoxic CD8 clonotypes in ibrutinib-treated CLL. Here immunoSEQ multiplex PCR was the method, and the copy in TCRdb shows in-frame clones only, minus some. The table records roughly 300,000 clones, 76% of them present only once. This specimen consisted of PBMCs, obtained at disease progression, from a patient treated with ibrutinib. The origin of the receptors is a human donor with chronic lymphocytic leukemia.

CDR3 region: CASSLPTGGSYNEQFF. The CDR3 bases are TGTGCCAGCAGTTTACCGACAGGGGGCTCCTACAATGAGCAGTTCTTC. V usage is TRBV27 and J usage is TRBJ2-1; 9 nucleotides line up with TRBD1. The V segment lost 2 bases and the J segment 0 bases; nucleotides outside the gene matches: 2. The CDR3 totals 16 residues. Germline CDR1 MNHEY, CDR2 SMNVEV (reference sequence).

This rearrangement joins TRBV5-4 to TRBJ2-7, with TRBD1 matching 8 bases. V trimming: 4 bases; J trimming: 5 bases; junction bases outside the gene matches: 8. The CDR3 runs to 14 residues. Germline CDR1 reads SGHNT; CDR2 reads YYREEE (reference sequence). The CDR3 is CASSPGQGLNEQYF. CDR3 sequence (DNA): TGTGCCAGCAGCCCTGGACAGGGTTTGAACGAGCAGTACTTC.

CDR3 DNA: TGTGCCAGCGTGACCGGAAACACCATATATTTT. It codes for CASVTGNTIYF. This chain uses TRBV28 with TRBJ1-3; no definite D call. The ends were cut back, 8 bases at V and 4 bases at J, with 6 bases in the middle. Germline CDR1 and CDR2: MDHEN and SYDVKM. This CDR3 contains 11 residues.

The chain links TRBV27 to TRBJ1-1; D call uncertain. The CDR3 loop spans 13 amino acids. The germline V and J ends were trimmed by 5 bases and 0 bases, with 7 bases remaining between them. Per the germline V gene, CDR1 is MNHEY and CDR2 is SMNVEV (reference sequence). The CDR3 protein is CASSIQMNTEAFF. The CDR3 nucleotides read TGTGCCAGCAGTATCCAGATGAACACTGAAGCTTTCTTT.